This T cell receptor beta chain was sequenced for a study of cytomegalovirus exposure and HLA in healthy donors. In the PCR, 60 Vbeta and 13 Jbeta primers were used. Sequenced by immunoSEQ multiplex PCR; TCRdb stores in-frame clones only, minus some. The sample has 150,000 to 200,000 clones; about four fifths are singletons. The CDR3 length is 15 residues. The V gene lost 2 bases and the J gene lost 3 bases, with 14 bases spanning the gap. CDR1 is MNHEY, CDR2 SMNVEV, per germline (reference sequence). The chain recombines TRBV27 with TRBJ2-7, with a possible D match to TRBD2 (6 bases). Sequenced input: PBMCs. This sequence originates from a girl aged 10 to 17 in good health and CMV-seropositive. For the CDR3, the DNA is TGTGCCAGCAGTTTAGGAGGGGAGGCCAACTACGAGCAGTACTTC. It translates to CASSLGGEANYEQYF.